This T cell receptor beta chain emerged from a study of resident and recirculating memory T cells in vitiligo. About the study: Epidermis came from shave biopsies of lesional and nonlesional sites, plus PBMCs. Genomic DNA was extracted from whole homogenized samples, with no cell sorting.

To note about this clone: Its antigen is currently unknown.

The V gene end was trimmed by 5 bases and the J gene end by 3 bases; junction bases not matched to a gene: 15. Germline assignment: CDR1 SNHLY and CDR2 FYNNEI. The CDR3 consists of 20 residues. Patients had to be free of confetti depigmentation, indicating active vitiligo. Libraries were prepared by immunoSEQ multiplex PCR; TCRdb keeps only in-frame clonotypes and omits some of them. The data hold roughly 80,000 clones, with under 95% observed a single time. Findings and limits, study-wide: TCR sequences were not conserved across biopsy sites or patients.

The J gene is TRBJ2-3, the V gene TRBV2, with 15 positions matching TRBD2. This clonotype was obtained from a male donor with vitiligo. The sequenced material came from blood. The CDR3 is CASSTSGLAGGPLGTDTQYF. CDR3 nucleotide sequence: TGTGCCAGCAGTACTTCCGGACTAGCGGGAGGGCCCTTGGGGACAGATACGCAGTATTTT.